This T cell receptor (beta chain) derives from a study of shared clonotypes between healthy human individuals. Whole-study results and caveats: Sharing across four donors was highest in naive CD4 (around 5%) and lowest in memory CD8 (approximately 0.4%).

CD4+ cell separation produced CD45RA+ naive and CD45RA-negative memory subsets. Germline V CDR1 and CDR2: KGHSH, LQKENI. The CDR3 is 14 residues long. Trimming took 3 bases from V and 4 from J, leaving 9 bases between them. A note on this clone: Its antigen is undetermined.

Produced via immunoSEQ multiplex PCR; TCRdb's table is partial and in-frame only. This table has roughly 1 million clones, approximately 72% appearing once. Sequencing used memory CD4+ T cells sorted from blood. Stated subset: CD45RA-negative fraction. The origin of this receptor is a man aged 18 to 29 in good health. The chain is built from TRBV18 and TRBJ1-4; unclear D gene. The CDR3 bases are TGTGCCAGCTCACCTCCGGGCGTTAATGAAAAACTGTTTTTT. This encodes CASSPPGVNEKLFF.